One sample yielded the 25 T cell receptor beta chains listed below, sequenced in a study of T cells in Graves' hyperthyroidism and ophthalmopathy (dated by TCRdb to the late 2010s). Library preparation used multiplex PCR. The sample was run on an Illumina HiSeq 2000. TCR beta CDR3 regions were amplified from RNA transcripts. A first-round RT-PCR of the TCR CDR3 used the HTBI primer set with the Qiagen OneStep RT-PCR kit. TCRdb reprocessed the public reads (quality trimming at Q25 with fastp, clone calling with MiXCR) and kept in-frame beta chains. Every distinct CDR3 protein forms one entry, paired with its most common genes and DNA. This sample has some 400,000 distinct CDR3 sequences in its table, and around 13% of those were observed once. Jointly, the top ten make up 9.5% to 12% of the sample. Material: blood. These receptor sequences come from a woman aged 55-69 years with Graves' hyperthyroidism.

This clonotype appeared a few times. Just one base apart from a much larger clone, this may be a read error. The chain employs TRBV11-2 and TRBJ2-1; D is ambiguous. Germline assignment: CDR1 SGHAT and CDR2 FQNNGV. The CDR3 is made up of 11 amino acids. The CDR3 nucleotides are TGTGCCAACAGCCTTAGCAGTGAGCAGTTCTTC. Residues: CANSLSSEQFF.

This clonotype has a count of ten or more. V gene TRBV29-1 combines with J gene TRBJ2-7, with 9 bases that match TRBD1. Trimming cost V 3 bases and J 2 bases; bases outside gene matches: 5. The CDR3 extends over 14 amino acids. CDR1 SQVTM and CDR2 ANQGSEA come from the germline V gene. The CDR3 region has the DNA TGCAGCGTTGAGCTTCGGGACAGGGCCTACGAGCAGTACTTC. This sequence encodes CSVELRDRAYEQYF.

This sequence joins TRBV6-2 or TRBV6-3 and TRBJ2-7; 7 positions match TRBD2. This CDR3 spans 14 amino acids. V lost 7 bases, J lost 0 bases, and 6 bases stayed unmatched. Per germline, CDR1 MNHEY and CDR2 SVGEGT. The CDR3, as DNA: TGTGCCAGCACCAAAGCGGGAAGCTCCTACGAGCAGTACTTC. It yields the protein CASTKAGSSYEQYF.

This clonotype was recorded many times. The rearrangement joins TRBV12-3 or TRBV12-4 to TRBJ2-3; 7 bases align to TRBD1. The CDR3 contains 18 residues. Germline trimming cut 7 bases from V and 0 bases from J; bases unmatched to any gene: 16. The CDR3 bases are TGTGCCAGCACAAAAATTCCCGGGACAGCCACTAGCACAGATACGCAGTATTTT. This translates into CASTKIPGTATSTDTQYF.

This clonotype has at least ten counts. The rearrangement links TRBV7-8 to TRBJ2-1; D gene ambiguous. In germline, CDR1 is SGHVS, CDR2 FQNEAQ. Trimming pared 5 bases from V and 4 bases from J, leaving 15 bases between. The CDR3 is made up of 15 amino acids. As DNA, the CDR3 is TGTGCCAGCAGCACATGGAGAACGGCTTACAATGAGCAGTTCTTC. Its protein product is CASSTWRTAYNEQFF.

This clonotype was seen repeatedly, ten times or more. This chain uses TRBV6-1 with TRBJ2-7; D not resolved. V was trimmed by 7 bases and J by 2 bases, leaving 12 bases between them. The CDR3 runs to 13 residues. CDR1 and CDR2 (germline): MNHNS, SASEGT. CDR3 sequence (DNA): TGTGCCAGCACCAATAACCTCGCCTACGAGCAGTACTTC. This gives the protein CASTNNLAYEQYF.

This clonotype was observed a few times. CDR3 sequence reads: CASSLGTRYGYTF. The CDR3, as DNA: TGTGCCAGCAGCTTGGGGACCCGCTATGGCTACACCTTC. The genes are TRBV5-4 and TRBJ1-2; the D is unclear. This CDR3 is built from 13 residues. Germline V gene sequence: CDR1 SGHNT, CDR2 YYREEE (reference sequence). V was shortened by 0 bases and J by 4 bases, with 7 bases between the two germline ends.

This clonotype was counted ten times or more. J is TRBJ2-7 and V is TRBV3-1, with 10 bases that match TRBD2. Germline CDR1 LGHDT, CDR2 YNNKEL (reference sequence). CDR3 size: 15 residues. Trimming removed 1 base from V and 5 bases from J; junction bases left unmatched: 5. The CDR3 DNA is TGTGCCAGCAGCCAAGGGCTAGCGGGAGTACACGAGCAGTACTTC. Protein product: CASSQGLAGVHEQYF.

The V gene is TRBV20-1, the J gene TRBJ2-3, with 12 bases aligning to TRBD2. From germline, CDR1 is DFQATT and CDR2 SNEGSKA (reference sequence). The CDR3 runs 15 residues. Trimming at V came to 5 bases and at J to 5 bases, leaving 8 bases not matched to a gene. In DNA, the CDR3 is TGCAGTGCTTGTCTAGCGGGAGGGCTTAGAGATACGCAGTATTTT. Residues: CSACLAGGLRDTQYF.

The rearrangement links TRBV10-3 to TRBJ2-5, with D possibly matching TRBD1 (5 bases). The CDR3 consists of 15 residues. V lost 4 bases to trimming and J lost 5 bases, with 17 bases between them. Germline CDR1 reads ENHRY; CDR2 reads SYGVKD. In DNA form, the CDR3 reads TGTGCCATCAGTGGGCCGAGTCAGGGTTTGGAGACCCAGTACTTC. Its protein is CAISGPSQGLETQYF.

The chain has TRBV20-1 and TRBJ2-7, with 13 positions matching TRBD2. The CDR3 length is 17 residues. With 3 bases clipped from V and 5 bases from J, the junction kept 13 bases outside the gene matches. Germline lookup yields CDR1 DFQATT and CDR2 SNEGSKA (reference sequence). The CDR3 here is CSASGLAGEKSGDEQYF. DNA of the CDR3: TGCAGTGCTAGCGGACTAGCGGGAGAAAAATCTGGGGACGAGCAGTACTTC.

This clonotype turned up a few times. This CDR3 is CASSDPLAGGHHEQFF. Here the CDR3 DNA reads TGCGCCAGCAGTGACCCACTAGCGGGAGGCCACCATGAGCAGTTCTTC. This sequence joins TRBV10-1 and TRBJ2-1; 12 bases are a match to TRBD2. The CDR3 is made up of 16 amino acids. V was pared by 3 bases and J by 8 bases, with 8 bases of the junction left unmatched. CDR1 is WNHNN and CDR2 is SYGVQD in the germline V gene (reference sequence).

Many counts were recorded for this clonotype. The chain has TRBV20-1 and TRBJ1-2; possible D gene TRBD1, 6 bases. The CDR3 totals 15 residues. V was trimmed by 0 bases and J by 3 bases, leaving 14 bases between them. Per germline, CDR1 DFQATT and CDR2 SNEGSKA (reference sequence). CDR3 sequence: CSARDDDRIYYGYTF. CDR3 bases: TGCAGTGCTAGAGATGATGACAGGATCTACTATGGCTACACCTTC.

This clonotype was recorded at least ten times. This rearrangement joins TRBV11-2 to TRBJ1-1; possibly TRBD1 for D (6 bases). Germline V gene sequence: CDR1 SGHAT, CDR2 FQNNGV. CDR3 length: 15 residues. The germline V and J ends were trimmed by 0 bases and 7 bases, with 15 bases remaining between them. This CDR3 reads CASSLDLQGIIEAFF. DNA for the CDR3: TGTGCCAGCAGCTTAGATCTACAGGGAATAATTGAAGCTTTCTTT. Full variable domain (missing parts from reference TRBV11-2 and TRBJ1-1): EAGVAQSPRYKIIEKRQSVAFWCNPISGHATLYWYQQILGQGPKLLIQFQNNGVVDDSQLPKDRFSAERLKGVDSTLKIQPAKLEDSAVYLCASSLDLQGIIEAFFGQGTRLTVV.

This clonotype appeared once. This chain joins TRBV7-8 and TRBJ1-6; weak D call: TRBD1 (6 bases). CDR1 is SGHVS and CDR2 is FQNEAQ in the germline V gene. The CDR3 is made up of 17 amino acids. V was clipped by 1 base and J by 9 bases, with 19 bases between them. The CDR3 region has the DNA TGTGCCAGCAGCTTAGATCCGGGACAAGGTGTTTTTTCACCCCTCCACTTT. This encodes CASSLDPGQGVFSPLHF. The whole variable domain, filled in from reference TRBV7-8 and TRBJ1-6, reads GAGVSQSPRYKVAKRGQDVALRCDPISGHVSLFWYQQALGQGPEFLTYFQNEAQLDKSGLPSDRFFAERPEGSVSTLKIQRTQQEDSAVYLCASSLDPGQGVFSPLHFGNGTRLTVT.

In this sample, this clonotype turned up many times. This chain links TRBV29-1 with TRBJ2-1, with 11 nucleotides matching TRBD2. With V trimmed by 7 bases and J by 5 bases, 4 bases remained unmatched. This CDR3 is built from 13 residues. Germline CDR1 and CDR2: SQVTM and ANQGSEA. CDR3 region: CSGTGLADNEQFF. The CDR3, as DNA: TGCAGCGGCACGGGACTAGCGGACAATGAGCAGTTCTTC.

This chain links TRBV3-1 with TRBJ2-1; the match to TRBD2 covers 7 bases. From germline, CDR1 is LGHDT and CDR2 YNNKEL (reference sequence). V lost 4 bases, J lost 0 bases, and 3 bases stayed unmatched. The CDR3 sequence is 15 residues long. CDR3 sequence reads: CASSPLAASYNEQFF. The CDR3 DNA is TGTGCCAGCAGCCCCCTAGCGGCCTCCTACAATGAGCAGTTCTTC.

This clonotype was seen ten or more times. The gene calls are TRBV5-1 and TRBJ1-1; possible D gene TRBD1, 6 bases. V dropped 6 bases and J dropped 8 bases, with 17 bases sitting between them. CDR1 SGHRS and CDR2 YFSETQ come from the germline V gene. CDR3 length: 13 amino acids. CDR3 amino acids: CASNLGTPPEAFF. CDR3 sequence (DNA): TGCGCCAGCAACCTAGGGACACCGCCGGAAGCTTTCTTT.

This clonotype was detected ten times or more. The chain recombines TRBV12-3 or TRBV12-4 with TRBJ2-1; D might be TRBD2 (5 bases). The length of the CDR3 is 14 residues. V lost 3 bases and J lost 7, with 13 bases in between. The chain's CDR3 is CASSFFAGGNEQFF. The CDR3 nucleotides are TGTGCCAGCAGTTTTTTTGCGGGCGGGAATGAGCAGTTCTTC.

This clonotype has at least ten counts. The chain links TRBV7-6 to TRBJ2-7; 8 bases fit TRBD1. Germline CDR1 reads SGHVS; CDR2 reads FNYEAQ. The CDR3 is made up of 16 amino acids. V lost 5 bases to trimming and J lost 3 bases; unmatched junction nucleotides: 12. The CDR3 DNA follows: TGTGCCAGCAGCCTAACGTCAGGGGGCTCTAACTACGAGCAGTACTTC. It is translated as CASSLTSGGSNYEQYF.

The chain couples TRBV20-1 to TRBJ2-2, with D unresolved. V was shortened by 2 bases and J by 2 bases, with 6 bases between the two germline ends. CDR1 and CDR2 from the germline V gene are DFQATT and SNEGSKA (reference sequence). This CDR3 is built from 13 residues. CDR3 loop: CSARIDNTGELFF. The CDR3 DNA reads as TGCAGTGCTAGAATCGACAACACCGGGGAGCTGTTTTTT.

The V call is TRBV2, the J call TRBJ1-1; tentatively, D is TRBD1 (5 bases). This CDR3 region has 13 residues. The ends were cut back, 4 bases at V and 5 bases at J, with 11 bases in the middle. Germline V CDR1 and CDR2: SNHLY, FYNNEI. CDR3 coding DNA: TGTGCCAGCAGTGGGCAGGGTAGGACTGAAGCTTTCTTT. Encoded protein: CASSGQGRTEAFF. Full variable domain (missing parts from reference TRBV2 and TRBJ1-1): EPEVTQTPSHQVTQMGQEVILRCVPISNHLYFYWYRQILGQKVEFLVSFYNNEISEKSEIFDDQFSVERPDGSNFTLKIRSTKLEDSAMYFCASSGQGRTEAFFGQGTRLTVV.

J is TRBJ2-1 and V is TRBV7-2, with D maybe TRBD2 (6 bases). V lost 4 bases to trimming and J lost 6 bases, with 19 bases between them. This CDR3 is 16 amino acids long. In germline, CDR1 is SGHTA, CDR2 FQGNSA. The CDR3 coding sequence is TGTGCCAGCAGCTCATCTTCCTCCGGGAGCTTCAATGAGCAGTTCTTC. Protein product: CASSSSSSGSFNEQFF.

This clonotype was counted many times. The chain recombines TRBV7-9 with TRBJ2-7; TRBD2 agrees at 13 bases. CDR3 length: 16 residues. Per germline, CDR1 SEHNR and CDR2 FQNEAQ (reference sequence). V was pared by 5 bases and J by 4 bases, with 8 bases of the junction left unmatched. The CDR3 nucleotides read TGTGCCAGCAGCCCAAGGACTAGCGGGAGCTTATACGAGCAGTACTTC. It encodes CASSPRTSGSLYEQYF.

This clonotype was found many times. The chain has TRBV5-1 and TRBJ2-2; 9 bases are a match to TRBD2. The V gene's germline CDR1 is SGHRS and CDR2 YFSETQ. The CDR3 covers 18 residues. Unmatched junction bases numbered 16, after V lost 4 bases and J lost 6 bases. CDR3 DNA: TGCGCCAGCAGCCGGTCCCTCCTTAGCGGGAGATATGCCGGGGAGCTGTTTTTT. This gives the protein CASSRSLLSGRYAGELFF.